Here is one TCR beta chain with its context. What it binds is not known. This sample is part of a study of cytomegalovirus exposure and HLA in healthy donors. Study summary: Caucasian-associated ancestry cluster membership applied to 75% to 85% of several hundred genotyped donors. Study-wide points: Later on, a genetic analysis was performed. It linked a missense variant in DCLRE1C with V- and J-gene trimming of TCR beta. As was reported, the HLA-A and HLA-B alleles of most subjects were accurately predicted from TCR beta sequences.

From germline, CDR1 is SGHNT and CDR2 YYREEE (reference sequence). V shed 3 bases, J shed 4 bases, and the junction held 8 bases outside the gene matches. The CDR3 spans 15 residues. Researchers ran the PCR with 60 Vbeta and 13 Jbeta primers. In the authors' methods: There were tens of millions of unique TCR beta chains by a later count, and around 10 million of them were shared. The assay was immunoSEQ multiplex PCR, and TCRdb's table has in-frame clones only and misses some. V, J and clone size reflect that table, while D and trimming were determined from the DNA. The data show approximately 100,000 clones, with approximately 72% seen just once and 11% held by the top ten.

The clonotype originates from a man aged 18 to 29 in good health and CMV-seropositive. This rearrangement joins TRBV5-4 to TRBJ1-2, with 8 bases matching TRBD1. Specimen: PBMCs. CDR3 loop: CASSWGRGRAYGYTF. In nucleotides, the CDR3 is TGTGCCAGCAGCTGGGGCAGGGGGCGCGCCTATGGCTACACCTTC.